This is a list of T cell receptor beta chains from one sample in a study of beta chain features in type 1 diabetes. Assay: immunoSEQ multiplex PCR; the TCRdb copy retains only in-frame clones and omits some. The table shows hundreds of thousands of clones, with under 15% occurring only once. The specimen sequenced was naive CD4+ T cells from blood. These receptors all come from a man aged 18 to 30 with type 1 diabetes. The CDR3 runs from the conserved cysteine through the conserved F or W. The order of the fields is V gene, CDR3 protein.

>TRBV29-1
CSVETGNGYTF
>TRBV30
CAWSDPFRDRWTQYF
>TRBV10-3
CAISGNYGYTF
>TRBV30
CAWSVTGTGEERPLHF
>TRBV7-7
CASSPRYRGPFGTDTQYF
>TRBV28
CASSPSPGQGSYNEQFF
>TRBV19
CASSPRDRERHF
>TRBV27
CASSVRRWDYGYTF
>TRBV10-3
CAISALAGGQETQYF
>TRBV2
CASRLEAGAGSYEQYF
>TRBV6-1
CASCKSGQGIYEQYF
>TRBV7-2
CASSSPGQGGQPQHF
>TRBV27
CASSSPLGQGYNEQFF
>TRBV30
CAWSVFRRTAPNSGGYTF
>TRBV5-4
CASSLAGPSTDTQYF
>TRBV29-1
CSVEDDRGHEQYF
>TRBV6-5
CASRFSQGTQYF
>TRBV19
CASSIQGPIYEQYF
>TRBV5-1
CASSLRPQGKNGYTF
>TRBV29-1
CSYRENTEAFF
>TRBV2
CASNAKIGTVNTGELFF
>TRBV30
CAWSVTGDEQYF
>TRBV7-3
CASSLSNYYTEAFF
>TRBV7-9
CASSLRGEGTEAFF
>TRBV29-1
CSVEDPRVSSTDTQYF
>TRBV6-5
CASSYDGKGSYEQYF
>TRBV10-3
CAIFSSGNTIYF
>TRBV7-2
CASSPSTGIDTQYF
>TRBV5-1
CASSLLTDDNEQFF
>TRBV10-3
CAISESARGEQFF
>TRBV23-1
CAILPDREPNYGYTF
>TRBV9
CASSVSVSMNTEAFF
>TRBV6-6
CASSYDRGYGYTF
>TRBV7-9
CASSLQGGADQPQHF
>TRBV30
CAWSVPGGDEKLFF
>TRBV10-3
CAIRSTGTKTYNEQFF
>TRBV7-8
CASIMGQAGDNEQFF
>TRBV10-3
CAISESRGSAGELFF
>TRBV5-1
CASSSAGSNTGELFF
>TRBV5-1
CASSLTGVNEQFF
>TRBV2
CASSTFRDNYNYGYTF
>TRBV15
CATSRDVGGELFF
>TRBV5-1
CASSLGTGQGLNEQFF
>TRBV30
CALGRAKVGTDTQYF
>TRBV25-1
CASSDPRGGRTEAFF
>TRBV4-2
CASSFQGDQPQHF
>TRBV28
CASGQGWNEQFF
>TRBV25-1
CASSEYQITGSYTF
>TRBV25-1
CASSAHGRNYGYTF
>TRBV9
CASSVGVGTQYF
>TRBV2
CASTEGPYNEQFF
>TRBV28
CASIGDRLYNGYTF
>TRBV4-1
CASSLFRGQPGYTF